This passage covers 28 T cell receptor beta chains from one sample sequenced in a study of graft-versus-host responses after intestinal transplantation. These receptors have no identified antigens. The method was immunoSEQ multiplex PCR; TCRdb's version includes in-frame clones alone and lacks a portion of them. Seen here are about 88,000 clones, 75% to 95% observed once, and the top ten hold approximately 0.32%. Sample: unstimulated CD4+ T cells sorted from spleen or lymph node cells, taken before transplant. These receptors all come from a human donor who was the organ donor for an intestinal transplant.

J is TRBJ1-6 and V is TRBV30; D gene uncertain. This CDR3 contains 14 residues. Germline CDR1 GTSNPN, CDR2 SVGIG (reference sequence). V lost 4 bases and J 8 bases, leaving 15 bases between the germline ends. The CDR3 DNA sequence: TGTGCCTGGACGTCCCGGGGATCAGATTCACCCCTCCACTTT. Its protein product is CAWTSRGSDSPLHF.

The CDR3 protein is CASSIAGVGLNEQFF. The DNA for the CDR3 is TGTGCCAGCAGTATAGCGGGAGTAGGGCTCAATGAGCAGTTCTTC. The chain is built from TRBV6-6 and TRBJ2-1, with 9 positions matching TRBD2. The CDR3 covers 15 residues. The ends lost 5 bases at V and 6 bases at J; junction bases unmatched: 8. CDR1 and CDR2 from the germline V gene are MNHNY and SVGAGI (reference sequence).

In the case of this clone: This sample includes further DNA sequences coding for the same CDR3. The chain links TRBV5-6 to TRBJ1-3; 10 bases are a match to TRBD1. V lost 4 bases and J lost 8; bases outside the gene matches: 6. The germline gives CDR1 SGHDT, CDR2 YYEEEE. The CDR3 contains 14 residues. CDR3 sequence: CASSPWDRGHTIYF. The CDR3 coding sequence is TGTGCCAGCAGCCCGTGGGACAGGGGACACACCATATATTTT.

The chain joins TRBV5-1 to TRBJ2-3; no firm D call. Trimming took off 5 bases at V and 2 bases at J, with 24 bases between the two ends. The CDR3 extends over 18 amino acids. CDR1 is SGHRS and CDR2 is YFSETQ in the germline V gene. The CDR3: CASSPTPLRGASTDTQYF. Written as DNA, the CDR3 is TGCGCCAGCAGTCCAACCCCGCTTCGCGGAGCCTCCACAGATACGCAGTATTTT.

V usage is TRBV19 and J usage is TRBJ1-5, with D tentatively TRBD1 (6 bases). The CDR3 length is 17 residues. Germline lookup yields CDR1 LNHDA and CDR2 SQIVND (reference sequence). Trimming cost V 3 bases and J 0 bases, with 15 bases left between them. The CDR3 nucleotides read TGTGCCAGTAGTATCTTCGCAGGGGTCGATAGCAATCAGCCCCAGCATTTT. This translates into CASSIFAGVDSNQPQHF. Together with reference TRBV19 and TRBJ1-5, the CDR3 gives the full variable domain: DGGITQSPKYLFRKEGQNVTLSCEQNLNHDAMYWYRQDPGQGLRLIYYSQIVNDFQKGDIAEGYSVSREKKESFPLTVTSAQKNPTAFYLCASSIFAGVDSNQPQHFGDGTRLSIL.

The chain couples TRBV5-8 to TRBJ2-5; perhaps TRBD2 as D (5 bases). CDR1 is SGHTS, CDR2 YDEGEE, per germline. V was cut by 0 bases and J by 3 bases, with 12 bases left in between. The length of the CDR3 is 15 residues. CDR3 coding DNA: TGTGCCAGCAGCTTGGGAGCGTGGGGAGAAGAGACCCAGTACTTC. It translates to CASSLGAWGEETQYF.

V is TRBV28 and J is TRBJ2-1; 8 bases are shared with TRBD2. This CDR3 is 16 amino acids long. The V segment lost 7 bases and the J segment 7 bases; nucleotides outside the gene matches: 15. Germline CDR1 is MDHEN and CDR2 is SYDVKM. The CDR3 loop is CASITGGGSPRNEQFF. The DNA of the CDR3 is TGTGCCAGCATCACCGGGGGGGGGAGCCCCCGGAATGAGCAGTTCTTC. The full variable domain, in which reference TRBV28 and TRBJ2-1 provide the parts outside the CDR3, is DVKVTQSSRYLVKRTGEKVFLECVQDMDHENMFWYRQDPGLGLRLIYFSYDVKMKEKGDIPEGYSVSREKKERFSLILESASTNQTSMYLCASITGGGSPRNEQFFGPGTRLTVL.

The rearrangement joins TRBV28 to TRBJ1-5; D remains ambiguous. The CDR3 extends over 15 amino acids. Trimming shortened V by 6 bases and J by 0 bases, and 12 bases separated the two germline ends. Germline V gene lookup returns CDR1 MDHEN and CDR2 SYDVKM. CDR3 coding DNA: TGTGCCAGCAGACTCAGGTTCAATAGCAATCAGCCCCAGCATTTT. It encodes CASRLRFNSNQPQHF.

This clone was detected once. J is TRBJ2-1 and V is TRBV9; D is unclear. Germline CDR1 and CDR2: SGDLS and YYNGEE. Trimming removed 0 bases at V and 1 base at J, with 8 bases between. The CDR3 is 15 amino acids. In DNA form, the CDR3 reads TGTGCCAGCAGCGTAGTTCCGGGTTCCTACAATGAGCAGTTCTTC. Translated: CASSVVPGSYNEQFF.

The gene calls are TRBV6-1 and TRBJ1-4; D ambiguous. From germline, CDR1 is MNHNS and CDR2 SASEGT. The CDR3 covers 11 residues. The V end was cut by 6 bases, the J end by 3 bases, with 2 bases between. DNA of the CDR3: TGTGCCAGCAGCTCTAATGAAAAACTGTTTTTT. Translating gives CASSSNEKLFF.

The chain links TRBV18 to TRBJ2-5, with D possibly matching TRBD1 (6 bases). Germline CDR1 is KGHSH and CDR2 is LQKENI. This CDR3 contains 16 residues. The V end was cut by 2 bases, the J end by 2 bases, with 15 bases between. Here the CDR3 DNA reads TGTGCCAGCTCACCAAGGACAGAGCCACGACAAGAGACCCAGTACTTC. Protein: CASSPRTEPRQETQYF.

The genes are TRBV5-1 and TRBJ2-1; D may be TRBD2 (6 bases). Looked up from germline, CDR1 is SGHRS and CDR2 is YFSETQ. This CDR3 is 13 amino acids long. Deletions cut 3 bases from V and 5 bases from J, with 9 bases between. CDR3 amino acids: CASSSGGDNEQFF. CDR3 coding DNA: TGCGCCAGCAGCTCGGGCGGGGACAATGAGCAGTTCTTC.

The CDR3 sequence: CASGLGLAGGPGNEQFF. CDR3 nucleotides: TGTGCTAGTGGTTTGGGACTAGCGGGAGGGCCAGGAAATGAGCAGTTCTTC. The gene calls are TRBV12-5 and TRBJ2-1; 14 bases fit TRBD2. The trim removed 1 base at V and 7 bases at J, leaving 6 bases unmatched. The CDR3 runs to 17 residues. The germline V gene has CDR1 LGHNT and CDR2 FRNRAP.

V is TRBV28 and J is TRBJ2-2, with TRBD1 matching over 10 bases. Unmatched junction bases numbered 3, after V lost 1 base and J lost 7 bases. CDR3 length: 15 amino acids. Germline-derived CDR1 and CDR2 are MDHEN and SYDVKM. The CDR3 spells CASSLLGQGIGELFF. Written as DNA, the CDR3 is TGTGCCAGCAGTTTATTGGGACAGGGGATCGGGGAGCTGTTTTTT.

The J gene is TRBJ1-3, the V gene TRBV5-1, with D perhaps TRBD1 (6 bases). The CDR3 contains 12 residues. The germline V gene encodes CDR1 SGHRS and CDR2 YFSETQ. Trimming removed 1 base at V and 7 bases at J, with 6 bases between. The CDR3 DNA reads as TGCGCCAGCAGCTTGACAGGGAACACCATATATTTT. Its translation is CASSLTGNTIYF.

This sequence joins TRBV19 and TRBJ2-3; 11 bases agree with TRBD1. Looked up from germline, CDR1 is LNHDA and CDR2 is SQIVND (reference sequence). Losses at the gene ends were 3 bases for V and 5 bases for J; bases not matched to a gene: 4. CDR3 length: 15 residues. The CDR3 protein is CASSITGTGGDTQYF. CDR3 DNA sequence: TGTGCCAGTAGTATTACTGGGACAGGGGGAGATACGCAGTATTTT. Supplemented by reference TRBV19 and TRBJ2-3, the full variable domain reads DGGITQSPKYLFRKEGQNVTLSCEQNLNHDAMYWYRQDPGQGLRLIYYSQIVNDFQKGDIAEGYSVSREKKESFPLTVTSAQKNPTAFYLCASSITGTGGDTQYFGPGTRLTVL.

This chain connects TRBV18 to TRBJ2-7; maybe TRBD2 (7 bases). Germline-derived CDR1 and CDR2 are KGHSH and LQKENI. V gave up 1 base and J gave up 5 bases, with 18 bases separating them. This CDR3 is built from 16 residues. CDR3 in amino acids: CASSPRGGQGYHEQYF. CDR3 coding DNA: TGTGCCAGCTCACCACGGGGAGGGCAGGGGTACCACGAGCAGTACTTC.

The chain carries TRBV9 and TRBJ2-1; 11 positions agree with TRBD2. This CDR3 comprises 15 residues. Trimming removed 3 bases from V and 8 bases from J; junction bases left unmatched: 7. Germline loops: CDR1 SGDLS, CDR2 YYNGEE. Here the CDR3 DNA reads TGTGCCAGCAGCGCTACTAGCGGGGGCTTCGATGAGCAGTTCTTC. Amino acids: CASSATSGGFDEQFF.

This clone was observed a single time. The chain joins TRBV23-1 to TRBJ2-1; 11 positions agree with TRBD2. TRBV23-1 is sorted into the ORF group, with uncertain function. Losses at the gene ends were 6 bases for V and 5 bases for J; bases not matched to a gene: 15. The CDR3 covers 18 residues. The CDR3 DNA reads TGCGCCAGCAGCCTGATAACTAGCGGGAGAATCGCCGACAATGAGCAGTTCTTC. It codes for CASSLITSGRIADNEQFF.

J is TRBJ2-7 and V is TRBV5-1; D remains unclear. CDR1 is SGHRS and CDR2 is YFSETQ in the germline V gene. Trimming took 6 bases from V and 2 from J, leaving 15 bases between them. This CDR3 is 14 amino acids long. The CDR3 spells CASKTTELTYEQYF. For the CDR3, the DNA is TGCGCCAGCAAGACAACTGAATTGACCTACGAGCAGTACTTC.

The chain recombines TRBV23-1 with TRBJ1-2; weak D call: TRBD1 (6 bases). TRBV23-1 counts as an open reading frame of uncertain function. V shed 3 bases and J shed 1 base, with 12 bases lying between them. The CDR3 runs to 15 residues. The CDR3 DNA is TGCGCCAGCAGTCACGAAAGACAGGTTAACTATGGCTACACCTTC. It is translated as CASSHERQVNYGYTF.

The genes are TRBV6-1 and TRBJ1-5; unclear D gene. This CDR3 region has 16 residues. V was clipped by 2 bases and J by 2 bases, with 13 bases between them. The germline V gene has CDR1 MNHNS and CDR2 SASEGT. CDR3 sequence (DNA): TGTGCCAGCAGTGAATCGGCGGCTTACCGCAATCAGCCCCAGCATTTT. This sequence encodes CASSESAAYRNQPQHF.

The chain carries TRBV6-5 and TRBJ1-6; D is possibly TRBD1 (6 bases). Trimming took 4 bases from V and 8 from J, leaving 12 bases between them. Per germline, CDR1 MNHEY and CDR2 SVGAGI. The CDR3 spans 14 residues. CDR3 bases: TGTGCCAGCAGTTCCCGGGGGGCGCATTCACCCCTCCACTTT. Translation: CASSSRGAHSPLHF.

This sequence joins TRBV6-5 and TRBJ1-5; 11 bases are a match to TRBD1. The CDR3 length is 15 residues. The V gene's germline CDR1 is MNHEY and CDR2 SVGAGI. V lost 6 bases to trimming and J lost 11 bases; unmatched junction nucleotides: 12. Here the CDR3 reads CASSSRTGGRQSQHF. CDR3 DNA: TGTGCCAGCAGCTCCAGGACAGGGGGCCGGCAGTCCCAGCATTTT.

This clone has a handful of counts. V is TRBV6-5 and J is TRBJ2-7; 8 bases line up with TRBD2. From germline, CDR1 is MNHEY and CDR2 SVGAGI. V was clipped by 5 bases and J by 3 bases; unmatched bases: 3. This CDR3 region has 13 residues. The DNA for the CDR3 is TGTGCCAGCAGTCGTAGCGGGGACTACGAGCAGTACTTC. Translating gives CASSRSGDYEQYF.

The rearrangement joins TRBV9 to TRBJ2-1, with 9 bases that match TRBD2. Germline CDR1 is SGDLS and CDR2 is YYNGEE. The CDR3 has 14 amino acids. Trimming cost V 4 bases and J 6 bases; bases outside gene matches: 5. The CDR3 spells CASSLGTSFNEQFF. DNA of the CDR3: TGTGCCAGCAGCCTTGGGACTAGCTTCAATGAGCAGTTCTTC.

CDR3 region: CSVTGEITDTQYF. In DNA, the CDR3 is TGCAGCGTGACGGGGGAGATCACAGATACGCAGTATTTT. The chain employs TRBV29-1 and TRBJ2-3; D is possibly TRBD2 (6 bases). Germline lookup yields CDR1 SQVTM and CDR2 ANQGSEA. CDR3 length: 13 residues. V was cut by 6 bases and J by 2 bases, with 12 bases left in between.

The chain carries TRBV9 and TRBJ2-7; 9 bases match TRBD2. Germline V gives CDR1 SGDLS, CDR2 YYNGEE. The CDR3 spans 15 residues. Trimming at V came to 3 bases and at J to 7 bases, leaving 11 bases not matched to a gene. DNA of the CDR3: TGTGCCAGCAGCGCCCCGGGACTAGCCTCGGGAGAGCAGTACTTC. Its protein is CASSAPGLASGEQYF. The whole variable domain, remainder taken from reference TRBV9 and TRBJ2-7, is DSGVTQTPKHLITATGQRVTLRCSPRSGDLSVYWYQQSLDQGLQFLIQYYNGEERAKGNILERFSAQQFPDLHSELNLSSLELGDSALYFCASSAPGLASGEQYFGPGTRLTVT.